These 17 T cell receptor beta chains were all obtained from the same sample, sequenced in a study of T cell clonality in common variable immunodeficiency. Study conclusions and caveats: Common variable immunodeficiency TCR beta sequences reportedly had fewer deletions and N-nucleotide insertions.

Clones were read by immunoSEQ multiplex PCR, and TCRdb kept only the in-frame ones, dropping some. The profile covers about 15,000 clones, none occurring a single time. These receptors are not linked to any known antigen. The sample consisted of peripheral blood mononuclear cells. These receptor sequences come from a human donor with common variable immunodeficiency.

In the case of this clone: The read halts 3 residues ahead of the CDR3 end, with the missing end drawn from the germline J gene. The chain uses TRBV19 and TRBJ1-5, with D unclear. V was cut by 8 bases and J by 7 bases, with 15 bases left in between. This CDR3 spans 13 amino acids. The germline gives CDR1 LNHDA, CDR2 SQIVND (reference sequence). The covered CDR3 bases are TGTGCCAGTTCTATCGCGGACTGGCAGCCC. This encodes CASSIADWQP. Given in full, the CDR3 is CASSIADWQPQHF.

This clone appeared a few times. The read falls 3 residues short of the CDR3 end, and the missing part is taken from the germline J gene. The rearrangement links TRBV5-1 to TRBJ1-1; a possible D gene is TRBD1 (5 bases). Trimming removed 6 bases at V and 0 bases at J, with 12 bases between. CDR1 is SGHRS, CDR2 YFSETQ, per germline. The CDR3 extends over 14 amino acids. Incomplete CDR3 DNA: TGCGCCAGCACCGAGGGGAGAATGAACACTGAA. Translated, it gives CASTEGRMNTE. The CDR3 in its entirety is CASTEGRMNTEAFF. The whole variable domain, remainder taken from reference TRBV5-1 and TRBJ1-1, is KAGVTQTPRYLIKTRGQQVTLSCSPISGHRSVSWYQQTPGQGLQFLFEYFSETQRNKGNFPGRFSGRQFSNSRSEMNVSTLELGDSALYLCASTEGRMNTEAFFGQGTRLTVV.

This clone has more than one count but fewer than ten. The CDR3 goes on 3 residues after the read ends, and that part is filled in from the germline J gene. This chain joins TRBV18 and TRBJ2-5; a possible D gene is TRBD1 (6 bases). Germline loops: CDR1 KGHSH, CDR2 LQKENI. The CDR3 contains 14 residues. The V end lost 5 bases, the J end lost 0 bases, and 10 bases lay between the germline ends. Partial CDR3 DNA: TGTGCCAGCTCAATCCGGGACAACCAAGAGACC. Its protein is CASSIRDNQET. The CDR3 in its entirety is CASSIRDNQETQYF.

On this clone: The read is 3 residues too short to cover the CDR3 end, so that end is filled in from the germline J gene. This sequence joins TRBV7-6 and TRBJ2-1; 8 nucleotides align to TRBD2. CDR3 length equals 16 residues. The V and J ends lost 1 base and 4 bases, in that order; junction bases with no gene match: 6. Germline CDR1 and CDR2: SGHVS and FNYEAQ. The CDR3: CASSLGFTSGYNEQFF. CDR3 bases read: TGTGCCAGCAGCTTAGGGTTTACTAGCGGATACAATGAG.

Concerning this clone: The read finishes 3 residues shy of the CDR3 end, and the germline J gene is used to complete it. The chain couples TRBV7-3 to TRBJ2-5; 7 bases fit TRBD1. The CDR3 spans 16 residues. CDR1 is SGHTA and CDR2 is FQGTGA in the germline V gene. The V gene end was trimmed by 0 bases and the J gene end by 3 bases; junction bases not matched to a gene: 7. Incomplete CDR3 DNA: TGTGCCAGCAGCTTAACCCCCCAGGGGGAAAAAGAGACC. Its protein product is CASSLTPQGEKET. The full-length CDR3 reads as CASSLTPQGEKETQYF.

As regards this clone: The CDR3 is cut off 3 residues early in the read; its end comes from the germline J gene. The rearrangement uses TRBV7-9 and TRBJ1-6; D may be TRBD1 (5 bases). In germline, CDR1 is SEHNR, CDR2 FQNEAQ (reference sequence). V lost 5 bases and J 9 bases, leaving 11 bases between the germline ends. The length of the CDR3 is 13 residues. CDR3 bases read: TGTGCCAGCAGCGCATTACAGGTTTCACCC. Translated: CASSALQVSP. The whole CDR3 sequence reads CASSALQVSPLHF.

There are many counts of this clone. Partial CDR3 DNA: TGTGCCAGCAGTTATGGGAGGGGTTGGACAGATACG. This sequence encodes CASSYGRGWTDT. In full, the CDR3 is CASSYGRGWTDTQYF. The chain links TRBV6-2 or TRBV6-3 to TRBJ2-3; TRBD2 matches 7 bases. The read comes to an end 3 residues before the CDR3 does, leaving the germline J gene to fill in the end. The length of the CDR3 is 15 residues. Germline V lookup: CDR1 MNHEY, CDR2 SVGEGT. The trim removed 3 bases at V and 3 bases at J, leaving 6 bases unmatched.

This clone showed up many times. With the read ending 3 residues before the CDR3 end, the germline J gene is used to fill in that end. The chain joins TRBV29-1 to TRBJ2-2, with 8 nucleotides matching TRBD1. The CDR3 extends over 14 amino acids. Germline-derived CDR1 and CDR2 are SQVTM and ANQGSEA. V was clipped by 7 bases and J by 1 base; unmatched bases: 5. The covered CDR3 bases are TGCAGCGCCTCCAGGGGGCAGAACACCGGGGAG. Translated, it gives CSASRGQNTGE. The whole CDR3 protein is CSASRGQNTGELFF.

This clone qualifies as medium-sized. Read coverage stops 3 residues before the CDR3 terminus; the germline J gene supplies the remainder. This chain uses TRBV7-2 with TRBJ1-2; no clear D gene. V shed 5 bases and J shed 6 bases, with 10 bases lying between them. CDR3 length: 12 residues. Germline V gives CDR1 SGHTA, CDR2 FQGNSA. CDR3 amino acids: CASSPRTDGYTF. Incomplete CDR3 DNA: TGTGCCAGCAGCCCTCGGACTGATGGC.

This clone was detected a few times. CDR3: CASSSGGTINEKLFF. CDR3 DNA, as far as it was read: TGTGCCAGTAGTAGCGGGGGGACCATTAATGAAAAA. The V call is TRBV19, the J call TRBJ1-4, with D tentatively TRBD1 (5 bases). The DNA ends 3 residues before the CDR3 does, and the rest of the CDR3 is filled in from the germline J gene. Deletions cut 4 bases from V and 4 bases from J, with 13 bases between. The CDR3 sequence is 15 residues long. Germline CDR1 is LNHDA and CDR2 is SQIVND (reference sequence). Together with reference TRBV19 and TRBJ1-4, the CDR3 gives the full variable domain: DGGITQSPKYLFRKEGQNVTLSCEQNLNHDAMYWYRQDPGQGLRLIYYSQIVNDFQKGDIAEGYSVSREKKESFPLTVTSAQKNPTAFYLCASSSGGTINEKLFFGSGTQLSVL.

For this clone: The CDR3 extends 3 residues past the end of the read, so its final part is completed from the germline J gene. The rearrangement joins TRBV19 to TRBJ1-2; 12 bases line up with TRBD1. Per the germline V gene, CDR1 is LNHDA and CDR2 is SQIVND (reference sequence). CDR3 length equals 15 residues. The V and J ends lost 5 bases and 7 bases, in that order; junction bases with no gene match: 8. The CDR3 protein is CASSVTGTGGSGYTF. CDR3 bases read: TGTGCCAGTAGTGTGACCGGGACAGGGGGCTCTGGC.

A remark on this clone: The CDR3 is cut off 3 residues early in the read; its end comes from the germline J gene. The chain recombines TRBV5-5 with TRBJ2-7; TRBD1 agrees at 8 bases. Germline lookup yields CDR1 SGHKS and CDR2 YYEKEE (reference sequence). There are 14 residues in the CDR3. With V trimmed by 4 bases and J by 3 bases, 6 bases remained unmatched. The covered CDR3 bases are TGTGCCAGCAGCCGCGGGACAGGTGGCTACGAG. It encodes CASSRGTGGYE. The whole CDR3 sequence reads CASSRGTGGYEQYF.

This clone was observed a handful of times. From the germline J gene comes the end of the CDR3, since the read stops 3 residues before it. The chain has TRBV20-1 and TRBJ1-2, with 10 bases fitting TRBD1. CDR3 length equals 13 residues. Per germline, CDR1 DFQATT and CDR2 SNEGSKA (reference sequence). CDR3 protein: CSARTGGYRGYTF. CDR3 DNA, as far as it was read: TGCAGTGCTAGGACAGGGGGCTACAGGGGC.

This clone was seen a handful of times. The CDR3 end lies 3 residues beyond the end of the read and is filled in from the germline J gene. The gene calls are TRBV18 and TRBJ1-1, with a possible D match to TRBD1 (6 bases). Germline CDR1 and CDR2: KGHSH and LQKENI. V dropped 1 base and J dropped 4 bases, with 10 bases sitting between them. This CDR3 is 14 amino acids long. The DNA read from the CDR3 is TGTGCCAGCTCACCACTGAACAGGGTCACTGAA. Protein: CASSPLNRVTE. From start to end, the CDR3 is CASSPLNRVTEAFF.

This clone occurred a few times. The sequenced CDR3 bases are TGTGCCAGCAGTGAGGGACTAGCGGGGGGGAATGAG. Residues: CASSEGLAGGNE. In full, the CDR3 reads CASSEGLAGGNEQFF. The chain uses TRBV2 and TRBJ2-1, with TRBD2 matching 16 bases. The sequence runs out 3 residues before the end of the CDR3; the remainder is reconstructed from the germline J gene. Germline lookup yields CDR1 SNHLY and CDR2 FYNNEI. This CDR3 is 15 amino acids long. J gave up 7 bases and V 3 bases, and 0 bases lay outside the gene matches.

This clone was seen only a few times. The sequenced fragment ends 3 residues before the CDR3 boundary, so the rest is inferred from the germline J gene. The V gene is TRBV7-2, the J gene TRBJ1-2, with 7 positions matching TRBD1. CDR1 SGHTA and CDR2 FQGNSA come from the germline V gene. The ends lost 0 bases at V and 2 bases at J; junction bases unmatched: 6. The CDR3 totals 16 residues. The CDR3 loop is CASSLATGQANYGYTF. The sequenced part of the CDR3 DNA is TGTGCCAGCAGCTTAGCAACCGGACAGGCGAACTATGGC.

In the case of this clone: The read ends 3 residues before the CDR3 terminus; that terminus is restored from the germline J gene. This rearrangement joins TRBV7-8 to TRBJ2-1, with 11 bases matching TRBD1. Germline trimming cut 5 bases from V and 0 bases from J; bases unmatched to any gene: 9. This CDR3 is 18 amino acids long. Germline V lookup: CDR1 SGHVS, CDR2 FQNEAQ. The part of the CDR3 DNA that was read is TGTGCCAGCAGCGCAGGGACAGGGGGATCGATCTCCTACAATGAG. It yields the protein CASSAGTGGSISYNE. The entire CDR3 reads CASSAGTGGSISYNEQFF. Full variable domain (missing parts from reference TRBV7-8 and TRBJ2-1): GAGVSQSPRYKVAKRGQDVALRCDPISGHVSLFWYQQALGQGPEFLTYFQNEAQLDKSGLPSDRFFAERPEGSVSTLKIQRTQQEDSAVYLCASSAGTGGSISYNEQFFGPGTRLTVL.